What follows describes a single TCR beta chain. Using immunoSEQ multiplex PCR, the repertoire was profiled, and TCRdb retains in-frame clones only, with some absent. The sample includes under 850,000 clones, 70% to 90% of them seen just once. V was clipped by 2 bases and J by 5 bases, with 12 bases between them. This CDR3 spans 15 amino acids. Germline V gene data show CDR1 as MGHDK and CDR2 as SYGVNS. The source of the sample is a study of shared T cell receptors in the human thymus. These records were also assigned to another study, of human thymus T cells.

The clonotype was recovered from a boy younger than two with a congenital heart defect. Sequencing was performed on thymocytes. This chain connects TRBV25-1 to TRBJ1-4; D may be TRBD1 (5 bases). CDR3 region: CASSEPQTENEKLFF. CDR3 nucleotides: TGTGCCAGCAGTGAACCACAGACAGAAAATGAAAAACTGTTTTTT.